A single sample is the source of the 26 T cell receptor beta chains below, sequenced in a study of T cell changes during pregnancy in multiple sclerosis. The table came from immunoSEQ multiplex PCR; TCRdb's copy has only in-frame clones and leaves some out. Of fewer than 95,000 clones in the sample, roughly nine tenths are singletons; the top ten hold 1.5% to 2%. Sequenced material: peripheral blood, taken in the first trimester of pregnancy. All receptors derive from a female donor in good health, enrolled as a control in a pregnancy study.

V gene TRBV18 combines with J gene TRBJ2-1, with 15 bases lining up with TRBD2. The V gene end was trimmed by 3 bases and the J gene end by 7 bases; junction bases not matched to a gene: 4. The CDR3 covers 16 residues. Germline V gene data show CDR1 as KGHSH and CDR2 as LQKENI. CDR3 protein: CASSPGLAGGANEQFF. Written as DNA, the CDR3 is TGTGCCAGCTCACCCGGACTAGCGGGAGGGGCGAATGAGCAGTTCTTC.

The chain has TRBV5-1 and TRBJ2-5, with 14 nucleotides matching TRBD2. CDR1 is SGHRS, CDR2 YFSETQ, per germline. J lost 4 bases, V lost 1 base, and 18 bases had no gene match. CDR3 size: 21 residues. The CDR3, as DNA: TGCGCCAGCAGCTTGTCTCCGGTAAGACTAGCGGGAGGGCCGTTGGTAGAGACCCAGTACTTC. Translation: CASSLSPVRLAGGPLVETQYF. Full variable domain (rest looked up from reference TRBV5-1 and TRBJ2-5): KAGVTQTPRYLIKTRGQQVTLSCSPISGHRSVSWYQQTPGQGLQFLFEYFSETQRNKGNFPGRFSGRQFSNSRSEMNVSTLELGDSALYLCASSLSPVRLAGGPLVETQYFGPGTRLLVL.

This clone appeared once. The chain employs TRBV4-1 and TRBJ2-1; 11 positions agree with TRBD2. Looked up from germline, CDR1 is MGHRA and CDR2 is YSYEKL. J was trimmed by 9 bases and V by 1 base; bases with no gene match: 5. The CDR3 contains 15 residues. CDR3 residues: CASSQGLAGRGEQFF. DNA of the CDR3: TGCGCCAGCAGCCAAGGACTAGCGGGAAGGGGTGAGCAGTTCTTC.

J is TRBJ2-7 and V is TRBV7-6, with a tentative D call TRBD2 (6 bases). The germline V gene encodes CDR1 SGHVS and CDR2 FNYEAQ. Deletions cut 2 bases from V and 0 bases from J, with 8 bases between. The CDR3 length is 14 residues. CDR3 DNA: TGTGCCAGCAGCTTAACCGGGAGCTCCTACGAGCAGTACTTC. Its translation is CASSLTGSSYEQYF.

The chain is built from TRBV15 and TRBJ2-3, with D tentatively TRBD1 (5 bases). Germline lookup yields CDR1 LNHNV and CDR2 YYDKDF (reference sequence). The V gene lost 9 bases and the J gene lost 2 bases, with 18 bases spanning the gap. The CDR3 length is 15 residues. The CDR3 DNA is TGTGCCACGTCCCTGGGGCGGCCTAACACAGATACGCAGTATTTT. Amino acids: CATSLGRPNTDTQYF.

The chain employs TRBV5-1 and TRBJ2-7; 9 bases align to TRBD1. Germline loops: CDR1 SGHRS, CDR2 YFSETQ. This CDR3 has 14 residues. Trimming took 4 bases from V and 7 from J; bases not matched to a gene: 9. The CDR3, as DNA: TGCGCCAGCAGCATAACAGGGGGCGCAGAAGAGCAGTACTTC. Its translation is CASSITGGAEEQYF.

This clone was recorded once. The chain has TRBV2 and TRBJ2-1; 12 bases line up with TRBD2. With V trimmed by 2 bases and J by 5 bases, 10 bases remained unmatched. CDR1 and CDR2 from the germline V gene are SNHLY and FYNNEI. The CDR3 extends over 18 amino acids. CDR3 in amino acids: CASSEKGASGRGDNEQFF. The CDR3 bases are TGTGCCAGCAGTGAAAAGGGGGCTAGCGGGAGGGGGGACAATGAGCAGTTCTTC. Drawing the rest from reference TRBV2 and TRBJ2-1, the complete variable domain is EPEVTQTPSHQVTQMGQEVILRCVPISNHLYFYWYRQILGQKVEFLVSFYNNEISEKSEIFDDQFSVERPDGSNFTLKIRSTKLEDSAMYFCASSEKGASGRGDNEQFFGPGTRLTVL.

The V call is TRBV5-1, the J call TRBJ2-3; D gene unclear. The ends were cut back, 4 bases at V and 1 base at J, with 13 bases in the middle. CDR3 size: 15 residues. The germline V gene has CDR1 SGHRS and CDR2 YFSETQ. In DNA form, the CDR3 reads TGCGCCAGCAGCCTTGAGCGAGAACGCACAGATACGCAGTATTTT. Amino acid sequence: CASSLERERTDTQYF.

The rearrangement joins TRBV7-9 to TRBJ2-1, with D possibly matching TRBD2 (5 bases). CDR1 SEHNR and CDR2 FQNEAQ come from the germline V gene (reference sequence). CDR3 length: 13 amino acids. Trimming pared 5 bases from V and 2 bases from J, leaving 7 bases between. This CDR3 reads CASSMTTYNEQFF. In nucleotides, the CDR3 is TGTGCCAGCAGCATGACTACCTACAATGAGCAGTTCTTC.

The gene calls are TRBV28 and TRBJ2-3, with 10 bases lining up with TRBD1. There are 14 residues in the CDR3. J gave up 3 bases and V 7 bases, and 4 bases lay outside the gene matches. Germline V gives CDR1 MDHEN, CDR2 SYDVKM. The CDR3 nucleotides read TGTGCCAGCACTGGGACAGGGGTGACAGATACGCAGTATTTT. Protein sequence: CASTGTGVTDTQYF.

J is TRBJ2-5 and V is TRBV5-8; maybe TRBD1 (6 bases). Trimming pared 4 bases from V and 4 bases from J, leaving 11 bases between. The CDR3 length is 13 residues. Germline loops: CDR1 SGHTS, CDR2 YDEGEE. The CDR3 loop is CASSITGTETQYF. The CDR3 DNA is TGTGCCAGCAGCATAACAGGGACAGAGACCCAGTACTTC.

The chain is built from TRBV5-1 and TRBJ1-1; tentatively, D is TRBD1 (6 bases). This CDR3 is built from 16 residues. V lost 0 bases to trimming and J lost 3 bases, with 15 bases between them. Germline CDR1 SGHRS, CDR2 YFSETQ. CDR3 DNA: TGCGCCAGCAGCTTGGGAACAGGGAACCTGGACACTGAAGCTTTCTTT. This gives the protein CASSLGTGNLDTEAFF.

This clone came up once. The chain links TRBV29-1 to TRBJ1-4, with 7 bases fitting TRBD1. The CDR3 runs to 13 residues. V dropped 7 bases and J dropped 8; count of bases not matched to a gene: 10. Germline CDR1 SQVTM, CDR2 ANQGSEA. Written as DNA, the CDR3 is TGCAGCGCACGACAGGGTGGAGAAGAAAAACTGTTTTTT. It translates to CSARQGGEEKLFF.

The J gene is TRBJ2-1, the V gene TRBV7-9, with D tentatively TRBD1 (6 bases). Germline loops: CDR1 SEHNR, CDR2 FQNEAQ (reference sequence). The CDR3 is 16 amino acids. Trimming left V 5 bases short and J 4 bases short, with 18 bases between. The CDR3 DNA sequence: TGTGCCAGCAGCCGTGGGAGTTCAGGGGAGTACAATGAGCAGTTCTTC. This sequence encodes CASSRGSSGEYNEQFF.

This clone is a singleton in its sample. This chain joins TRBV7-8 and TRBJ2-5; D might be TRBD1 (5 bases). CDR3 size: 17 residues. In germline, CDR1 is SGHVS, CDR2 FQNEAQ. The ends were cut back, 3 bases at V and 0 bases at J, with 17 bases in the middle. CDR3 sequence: CASSFPLATVHQETQYF. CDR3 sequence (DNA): TGTGCCAGCAGCTTCCCGTTGGCGACAGTTCACCAAGAGACCCAGTACTTC.

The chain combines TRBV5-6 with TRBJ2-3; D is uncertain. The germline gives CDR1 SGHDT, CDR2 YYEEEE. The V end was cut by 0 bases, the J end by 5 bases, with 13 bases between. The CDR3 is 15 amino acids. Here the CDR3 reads CASSLESPSLDTQYF. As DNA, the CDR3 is TGTGCCAGCAGCTTGGAATCCCCGAGTTTAGATACGCAGTATTTT.

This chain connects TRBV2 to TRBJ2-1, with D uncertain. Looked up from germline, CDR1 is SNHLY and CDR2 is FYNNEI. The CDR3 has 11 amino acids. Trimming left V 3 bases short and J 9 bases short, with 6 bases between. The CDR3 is CASSDLVEQFF. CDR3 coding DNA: TGTGCCAGCAGTGATCTAGTTGAGCAGTTCTTC.

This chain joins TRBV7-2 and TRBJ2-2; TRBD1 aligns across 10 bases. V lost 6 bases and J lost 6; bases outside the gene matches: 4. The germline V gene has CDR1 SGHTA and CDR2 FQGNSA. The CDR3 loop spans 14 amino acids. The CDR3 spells CASRTGGSAGELFF. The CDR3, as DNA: TGTGCCAGCAGGACAGGGGGCTCTGCCGGGGAGCTGTTTTTT.

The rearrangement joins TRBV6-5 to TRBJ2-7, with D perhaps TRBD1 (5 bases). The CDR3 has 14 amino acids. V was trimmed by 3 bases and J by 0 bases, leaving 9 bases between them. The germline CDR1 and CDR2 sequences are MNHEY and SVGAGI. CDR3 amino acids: CASSYQGSSYEQYF. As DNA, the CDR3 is TGTGCCAGCAGTTATCAGGGTAGCTCCTACGAGCAGTACTTC.

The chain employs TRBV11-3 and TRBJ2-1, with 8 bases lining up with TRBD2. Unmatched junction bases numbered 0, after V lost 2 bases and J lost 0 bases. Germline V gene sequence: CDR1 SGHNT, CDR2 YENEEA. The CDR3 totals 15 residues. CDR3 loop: CASSLSGSSYNEQFF. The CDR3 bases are TGTGCCAGCAGCTTAAGCGGGAGCTCCTACAATGAGCAGTTCTTC.

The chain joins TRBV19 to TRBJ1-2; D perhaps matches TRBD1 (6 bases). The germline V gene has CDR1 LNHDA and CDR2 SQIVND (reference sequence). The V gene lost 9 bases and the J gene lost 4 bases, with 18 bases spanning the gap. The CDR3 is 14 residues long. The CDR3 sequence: CASSPARGAYGYTF. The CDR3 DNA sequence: TGTGCCAGCAGTCCCGCCCGGGGGGCCTATGGCTACACCTTC.

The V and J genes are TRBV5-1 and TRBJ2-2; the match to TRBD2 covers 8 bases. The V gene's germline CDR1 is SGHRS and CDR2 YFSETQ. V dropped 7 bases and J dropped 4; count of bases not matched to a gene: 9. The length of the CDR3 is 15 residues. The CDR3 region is CASHPGLGSTGELFF. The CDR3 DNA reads TGCGCCAGCCACCCGGGACTAGGAAGCACCGGGGAGCTGTTTTTT.

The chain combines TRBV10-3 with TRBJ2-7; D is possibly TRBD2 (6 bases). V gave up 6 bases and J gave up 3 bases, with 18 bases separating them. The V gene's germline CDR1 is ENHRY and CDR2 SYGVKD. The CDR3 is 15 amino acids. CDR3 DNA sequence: TGTGCCATCAGCGGAGGAGGGAGATCGCTCTACGAGCAGTACTTC. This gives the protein CAISGGGRSLYEQYF.

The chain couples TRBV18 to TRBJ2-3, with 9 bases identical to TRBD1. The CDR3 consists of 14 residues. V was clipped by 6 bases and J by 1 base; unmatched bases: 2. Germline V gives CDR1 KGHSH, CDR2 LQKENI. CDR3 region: CASSTGGGTDTQYF. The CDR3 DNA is TGTGCCAGCTCCACAGGGGGCGGCACAGATACGCAGTATTTT. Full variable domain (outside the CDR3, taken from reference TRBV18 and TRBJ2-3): NAGVMQNPRHLVRRRGQEARLRCSPMKGHSHVYWYRQLPEEGLKFMVYLQKENIIDESGMPKERFSAEFPKEGPSILRIQQVVRGDSAAYFCASSTGGGTDTQYFGPGTRLTVL.

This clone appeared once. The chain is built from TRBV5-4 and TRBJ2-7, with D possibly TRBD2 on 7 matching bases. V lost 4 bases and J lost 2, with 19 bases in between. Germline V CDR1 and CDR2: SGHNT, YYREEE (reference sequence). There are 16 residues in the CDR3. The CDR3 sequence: CASSGGGGGGPYEQYF. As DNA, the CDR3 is TGTGCCAGCAGCGGAGGCGGAGGGGGAGGGCCCTACGAGCAGTACTTC.

CDR3 loop: CSQSGSGHNEQFF. In nucleotides, the CDR3 is TGCAGCCAAAGCGGGAGTGGGCACAATGAGCAGTTCTTC. The V gene is TRBV29-1, the J gene TRBJ2-1; 8 bases map to TRBD2. V lost 8 bases to trimming and J lost 5 bases; unmatched junction nucleotides: 8. The CDR3 spans 13 residues. Germline lookup yields CDR1 SQVTM and CDR2 ANQGSEA.